This T cell receptor beta chain emerged from a study of radiation and T cells in renal cell carcinoma. Study background: Nephrectomy followed 15 Gy stereotactic body radiation by 4 weeks.

The CDR3 is made up of 15 amino acids. The junction had 7 bases not matched to a gene; V was cut back by 3 bases and J by 6 bases. Germline-derived CDR1 and CDR2 are SGHNT and YENEEA. Sequenced by immunoSEQ multiplex PCR; TCRdb stores in-frame clones only, minus some. The table records tens of thousands of clones, roughly four fifths of them present only once. General observations from the study: Pretreatment tumor biopsies were lacking, so baseline clonotypes are unknown. Top tumor clonotypes rose in blood 2 weeks post-radiation, then contracted.

Indicated time point: blood 2 weeks post-SBRT. Treatment of the sample: 15 Gy SBRT to primary tumor, nephrectomy 4 weeks later. Clear cell pathology was present in this patient's renal cell carcinoma. For this clone: What it recognizes is unknown.

The chain joins TRBV11-3 to TRBJ2-5; 10 nucleotides align to TRBD2. The sequenced sample was blood, obtained from a patient whose treatment included radiotherapy and nephrectomy. This receptor was taken from a man in his 60s with renal cell carcinoma. CDR3 in amino acids: CASSFGGTSVQTQYF. The DNA for the CDR3 is TGTGCCAGCAGCTTCGGCGGGACTAGCGTCCAGACCCAGTACTTC.